This record looks at one T cell receptor (beta chain) sequence and its context. Its antigen is undetermined. CDR1 SGHAT and CDR2 FQNNGV come from the germline V gene. This CDR3 is 14 amino acids long. These data are taken from a study of cytomegalovirus exposure and HLA in healthy donors. The overall study: An early data release held about 85 million unique TCRs from HLA-typed donors.

General study points: Reported findings show TCR beta sequences accurately forecast HLA-A and HLA-B alleles in most subjects. A likely sequencing artifact accounted for one observed cluster of highly shared sequence variants.

Primers for the PCR totalled 60 Vbeta and 13 Jbeta. Data came from immunoSEQ multiplex PCR; TCRdb stores just in-frame clones and leaves some out. The table records 150,000 to 200,000 clones, 85% of them present only once. The chain carries TRBV11-2 and TRBJ2-5, with 11 nucleotides matching TRBD1. The end of the DNA fits TRBJ2-7 better, so the J call may be wrong. Material: PBMCs. The source is a man between 18 and 35 years old in good health and CMV-seropositive. DNA of the CDR3: TGTGCCAGCAGCTTCCAGGACAGGGGGCCCGAGCAGTACTTC. As protein: CASSFQDRGPEQYF.